This record looks at one TCR beta chain sequence and its context. Its antigen is undetermined. This entry is derived from a study of cytomegalovirus exposure and HLA in healthy donors. Looking at the study overall: Caucasian-associated ancestry cluster membership applied to about four fifths of approximately 400 genotyped donors.

Study conclusions and caveats: TRBV6-2, TRBV6-3 and some other V segments were unresolvable in 87-base-pair reads. A later analysis linked a missense variant in DCLRE1C to the trimming of TCR beta V and J genes.

This PCR relied on a set of 60 Vbeta primers and 13 Jbeta primers. Clones were read by immunoSEQ multiplex PCR, and TCRdb kept only the in-frame ones, dropping some. The sample lists 210,000 or so clones, 75% to 90% occurring once. The germline gives CDR1 KGHSH, CDR2 LQKENI. The V and J ends lost 0 bases and 1 base respectively, with 13 bases between them. This CDR3 region has 17 residues. The TCR comes from a boy under 10 years old in good health and CMV-seronegative. Sequencing was done on a sample of PBMCs. The chain joins TRBV18 to TRBJ2-1, with a possible D match to TRBD2 (6 bases). CDR3 DNA: TGTGCCAGCTCACCACCGGGCGGGGTGTTATCCTACAATGAGCAGTTCTTC. This sequence encodes CASSPPGGVLSYNEQFF.